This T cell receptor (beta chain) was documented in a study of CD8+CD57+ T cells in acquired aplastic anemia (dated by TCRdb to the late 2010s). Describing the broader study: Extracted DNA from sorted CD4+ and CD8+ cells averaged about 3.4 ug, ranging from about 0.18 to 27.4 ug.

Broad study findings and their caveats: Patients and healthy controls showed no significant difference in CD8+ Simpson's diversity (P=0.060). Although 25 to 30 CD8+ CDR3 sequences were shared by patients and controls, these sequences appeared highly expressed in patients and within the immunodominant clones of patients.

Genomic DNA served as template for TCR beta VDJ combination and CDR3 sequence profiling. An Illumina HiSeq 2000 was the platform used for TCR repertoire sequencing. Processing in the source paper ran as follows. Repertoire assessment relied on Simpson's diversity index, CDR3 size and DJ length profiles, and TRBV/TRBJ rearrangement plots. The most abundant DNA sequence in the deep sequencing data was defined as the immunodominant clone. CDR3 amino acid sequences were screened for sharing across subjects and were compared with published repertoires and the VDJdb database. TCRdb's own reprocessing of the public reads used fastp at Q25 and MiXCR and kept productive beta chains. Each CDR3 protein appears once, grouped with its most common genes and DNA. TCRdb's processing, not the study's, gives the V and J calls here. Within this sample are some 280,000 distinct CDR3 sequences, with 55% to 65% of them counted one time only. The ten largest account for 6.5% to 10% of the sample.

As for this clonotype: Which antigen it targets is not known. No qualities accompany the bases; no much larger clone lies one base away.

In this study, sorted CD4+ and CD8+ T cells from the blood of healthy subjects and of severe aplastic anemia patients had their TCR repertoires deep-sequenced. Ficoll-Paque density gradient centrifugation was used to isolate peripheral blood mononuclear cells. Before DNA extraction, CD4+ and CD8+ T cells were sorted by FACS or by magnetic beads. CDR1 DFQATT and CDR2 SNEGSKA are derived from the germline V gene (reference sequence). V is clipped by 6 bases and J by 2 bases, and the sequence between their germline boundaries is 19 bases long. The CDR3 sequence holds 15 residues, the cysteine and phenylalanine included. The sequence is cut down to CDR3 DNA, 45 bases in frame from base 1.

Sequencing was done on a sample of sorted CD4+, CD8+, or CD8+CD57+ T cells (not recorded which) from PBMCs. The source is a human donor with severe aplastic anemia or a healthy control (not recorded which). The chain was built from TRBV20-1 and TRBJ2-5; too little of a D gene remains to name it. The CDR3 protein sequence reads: CSATTRAGMQETQYF. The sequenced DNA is TGCAGTGCCACGACCCGGGCTGGTATGCAAGAGACCCAGTACTTC.